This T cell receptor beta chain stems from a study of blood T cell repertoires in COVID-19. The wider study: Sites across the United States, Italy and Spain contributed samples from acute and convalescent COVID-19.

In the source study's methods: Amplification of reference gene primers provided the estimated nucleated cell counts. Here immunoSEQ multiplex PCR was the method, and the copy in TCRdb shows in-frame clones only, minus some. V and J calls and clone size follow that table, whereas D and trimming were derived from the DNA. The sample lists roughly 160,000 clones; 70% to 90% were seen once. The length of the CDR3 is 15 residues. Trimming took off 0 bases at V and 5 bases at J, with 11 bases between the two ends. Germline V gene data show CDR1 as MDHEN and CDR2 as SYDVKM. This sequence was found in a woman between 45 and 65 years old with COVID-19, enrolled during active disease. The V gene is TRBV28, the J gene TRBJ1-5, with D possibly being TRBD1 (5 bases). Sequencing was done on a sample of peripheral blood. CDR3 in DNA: TGTGCCAGCAGTTTATGGGAGCCGGGGGATCAGCCCCAGCATTTT. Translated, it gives CASSLWEPGDQPQHF.